This section outlines one T cell receptor beta chain sequence together with its context. Its antigen is still unknown. These data are taken from a study of cytomegalovirus exposure and HLA in healthy donors. Findings of the study overall: The authors listed 164 TCR beta chains as cytomegalovirus-associated. TRBV6-2, TRBV6-3 and some other V segments were unresolvable in 87-base-pair reads.

PCR amplification relied on 60 Vbeta primers (plus 13 Jbeta primers). TCRdb's table, derived via immunoSEQ multiplex PCR, lists solely in-frame clones and lacks some. This table holds under 250,000 clones, 65% to 85% found once. CDR1 and CDR2 from the germline V gene are SGHDT and YYEEEE. The V gene end was trimmed by 2 bases and the J gene end by 10 bases; junction bases not matched to a gene: 5. CDR3 length equals 13 residues. The TCR was taken from a man aged 50-59 years in good health and CMV-seronegative. The source material was PBMCs. The V call is TRBV5-6, the J call TRBJ1-4, with 7 positions matching TRBD1. Written as DNA, the CDR3 is TGTGCCAGCAGCTTCGACAGGGATGGAAAACTGTTTTTT. Its protein product is CASSFDRDGKLFF.